This T cell receptor beta chain was recorded in a study of long-term antiretroviral therapy in people with HIV. Points from the study as a whole: Control repertoires displayed wider CDR3 length ranges than the HIV repertoires. Diversity went up after ART and still fell short of transplant donor controls.

As to this clone: Its cognate antigen is unknown.

Germline trimming cut 6 bases from V and 4 bases from J; bases unmatched to any gene: 11. The CDR3 length is 17 residues. The V gene's germline CDR1 is SGHRS and CDR2 YFSETQ. Running of the v3.0 immunoSEQ assay took place at survey level. The protocol was immunoSEQ multiplex PCR, while the TCRdb copy is restricted to in-frame clones and leaves out a portion. The sample has about 36,000 clones, 80% seen once. V usage is TRBV5-1 and J usage is TRBJ2-2; TRBD2 matches at 11 bases. The sample consisted of unsorted PBMCs, taken 3.4 years after starting antiretroviral therapy. The clonotype originates from a man aged 25 to 40 with HIV. The CDR3 DNA sequence: TGCGCCAGCAACATGGGGGGGACTAGCGGTGGCACCGGGGAGCTGTTTTTT. Translation gives CASNMGGTSGGTGELFF.